Included here is one T cell receptor (beta chain) sequence, with context. The data stem from a study of blood T cell repertoires in COVID-19. Whole-study context: Samples representing acute and convalescent COVID-19 were sourced from the United States, Italy and Spain. Nucleic acid was either cDNA or gDNA, and it came from T cells, B-cell-depleted T cells, or PBMCs.

Per the authors' pipeline: The authors estimated nucleated cell counts from reference gene primer amplification. Method: immunoSEQ multiplex PCR; TCRdb's copy keeps in-frame clones and lacks some. V and J calls and clone size are those listed in that table; D and trimming were worked out from the DNA. The sample consists of around 280,000 clones, about 85% of them appearing once. Trimming removed 5 bases at V and 8 bases at J, with 15 bases between. The CDR3 covers 13 residues. Germline V lookup: CDR1 SGHTA, CDR2 FQGNSA. The sample taken for sequencing was peripheral blood. This TCR came from a woman between 45 and 65 years old who had recovered from COVID-19. V and J are TRBV7-2 and TRBJ1-2, with D perhaps TRBD1 (6 bases). The CDR3, as DNA: TGTGCCAGCAGCCCTCATAGGGGGGGAGGCTACACCTTC. It is translated as CASSPHRGGGYTF.